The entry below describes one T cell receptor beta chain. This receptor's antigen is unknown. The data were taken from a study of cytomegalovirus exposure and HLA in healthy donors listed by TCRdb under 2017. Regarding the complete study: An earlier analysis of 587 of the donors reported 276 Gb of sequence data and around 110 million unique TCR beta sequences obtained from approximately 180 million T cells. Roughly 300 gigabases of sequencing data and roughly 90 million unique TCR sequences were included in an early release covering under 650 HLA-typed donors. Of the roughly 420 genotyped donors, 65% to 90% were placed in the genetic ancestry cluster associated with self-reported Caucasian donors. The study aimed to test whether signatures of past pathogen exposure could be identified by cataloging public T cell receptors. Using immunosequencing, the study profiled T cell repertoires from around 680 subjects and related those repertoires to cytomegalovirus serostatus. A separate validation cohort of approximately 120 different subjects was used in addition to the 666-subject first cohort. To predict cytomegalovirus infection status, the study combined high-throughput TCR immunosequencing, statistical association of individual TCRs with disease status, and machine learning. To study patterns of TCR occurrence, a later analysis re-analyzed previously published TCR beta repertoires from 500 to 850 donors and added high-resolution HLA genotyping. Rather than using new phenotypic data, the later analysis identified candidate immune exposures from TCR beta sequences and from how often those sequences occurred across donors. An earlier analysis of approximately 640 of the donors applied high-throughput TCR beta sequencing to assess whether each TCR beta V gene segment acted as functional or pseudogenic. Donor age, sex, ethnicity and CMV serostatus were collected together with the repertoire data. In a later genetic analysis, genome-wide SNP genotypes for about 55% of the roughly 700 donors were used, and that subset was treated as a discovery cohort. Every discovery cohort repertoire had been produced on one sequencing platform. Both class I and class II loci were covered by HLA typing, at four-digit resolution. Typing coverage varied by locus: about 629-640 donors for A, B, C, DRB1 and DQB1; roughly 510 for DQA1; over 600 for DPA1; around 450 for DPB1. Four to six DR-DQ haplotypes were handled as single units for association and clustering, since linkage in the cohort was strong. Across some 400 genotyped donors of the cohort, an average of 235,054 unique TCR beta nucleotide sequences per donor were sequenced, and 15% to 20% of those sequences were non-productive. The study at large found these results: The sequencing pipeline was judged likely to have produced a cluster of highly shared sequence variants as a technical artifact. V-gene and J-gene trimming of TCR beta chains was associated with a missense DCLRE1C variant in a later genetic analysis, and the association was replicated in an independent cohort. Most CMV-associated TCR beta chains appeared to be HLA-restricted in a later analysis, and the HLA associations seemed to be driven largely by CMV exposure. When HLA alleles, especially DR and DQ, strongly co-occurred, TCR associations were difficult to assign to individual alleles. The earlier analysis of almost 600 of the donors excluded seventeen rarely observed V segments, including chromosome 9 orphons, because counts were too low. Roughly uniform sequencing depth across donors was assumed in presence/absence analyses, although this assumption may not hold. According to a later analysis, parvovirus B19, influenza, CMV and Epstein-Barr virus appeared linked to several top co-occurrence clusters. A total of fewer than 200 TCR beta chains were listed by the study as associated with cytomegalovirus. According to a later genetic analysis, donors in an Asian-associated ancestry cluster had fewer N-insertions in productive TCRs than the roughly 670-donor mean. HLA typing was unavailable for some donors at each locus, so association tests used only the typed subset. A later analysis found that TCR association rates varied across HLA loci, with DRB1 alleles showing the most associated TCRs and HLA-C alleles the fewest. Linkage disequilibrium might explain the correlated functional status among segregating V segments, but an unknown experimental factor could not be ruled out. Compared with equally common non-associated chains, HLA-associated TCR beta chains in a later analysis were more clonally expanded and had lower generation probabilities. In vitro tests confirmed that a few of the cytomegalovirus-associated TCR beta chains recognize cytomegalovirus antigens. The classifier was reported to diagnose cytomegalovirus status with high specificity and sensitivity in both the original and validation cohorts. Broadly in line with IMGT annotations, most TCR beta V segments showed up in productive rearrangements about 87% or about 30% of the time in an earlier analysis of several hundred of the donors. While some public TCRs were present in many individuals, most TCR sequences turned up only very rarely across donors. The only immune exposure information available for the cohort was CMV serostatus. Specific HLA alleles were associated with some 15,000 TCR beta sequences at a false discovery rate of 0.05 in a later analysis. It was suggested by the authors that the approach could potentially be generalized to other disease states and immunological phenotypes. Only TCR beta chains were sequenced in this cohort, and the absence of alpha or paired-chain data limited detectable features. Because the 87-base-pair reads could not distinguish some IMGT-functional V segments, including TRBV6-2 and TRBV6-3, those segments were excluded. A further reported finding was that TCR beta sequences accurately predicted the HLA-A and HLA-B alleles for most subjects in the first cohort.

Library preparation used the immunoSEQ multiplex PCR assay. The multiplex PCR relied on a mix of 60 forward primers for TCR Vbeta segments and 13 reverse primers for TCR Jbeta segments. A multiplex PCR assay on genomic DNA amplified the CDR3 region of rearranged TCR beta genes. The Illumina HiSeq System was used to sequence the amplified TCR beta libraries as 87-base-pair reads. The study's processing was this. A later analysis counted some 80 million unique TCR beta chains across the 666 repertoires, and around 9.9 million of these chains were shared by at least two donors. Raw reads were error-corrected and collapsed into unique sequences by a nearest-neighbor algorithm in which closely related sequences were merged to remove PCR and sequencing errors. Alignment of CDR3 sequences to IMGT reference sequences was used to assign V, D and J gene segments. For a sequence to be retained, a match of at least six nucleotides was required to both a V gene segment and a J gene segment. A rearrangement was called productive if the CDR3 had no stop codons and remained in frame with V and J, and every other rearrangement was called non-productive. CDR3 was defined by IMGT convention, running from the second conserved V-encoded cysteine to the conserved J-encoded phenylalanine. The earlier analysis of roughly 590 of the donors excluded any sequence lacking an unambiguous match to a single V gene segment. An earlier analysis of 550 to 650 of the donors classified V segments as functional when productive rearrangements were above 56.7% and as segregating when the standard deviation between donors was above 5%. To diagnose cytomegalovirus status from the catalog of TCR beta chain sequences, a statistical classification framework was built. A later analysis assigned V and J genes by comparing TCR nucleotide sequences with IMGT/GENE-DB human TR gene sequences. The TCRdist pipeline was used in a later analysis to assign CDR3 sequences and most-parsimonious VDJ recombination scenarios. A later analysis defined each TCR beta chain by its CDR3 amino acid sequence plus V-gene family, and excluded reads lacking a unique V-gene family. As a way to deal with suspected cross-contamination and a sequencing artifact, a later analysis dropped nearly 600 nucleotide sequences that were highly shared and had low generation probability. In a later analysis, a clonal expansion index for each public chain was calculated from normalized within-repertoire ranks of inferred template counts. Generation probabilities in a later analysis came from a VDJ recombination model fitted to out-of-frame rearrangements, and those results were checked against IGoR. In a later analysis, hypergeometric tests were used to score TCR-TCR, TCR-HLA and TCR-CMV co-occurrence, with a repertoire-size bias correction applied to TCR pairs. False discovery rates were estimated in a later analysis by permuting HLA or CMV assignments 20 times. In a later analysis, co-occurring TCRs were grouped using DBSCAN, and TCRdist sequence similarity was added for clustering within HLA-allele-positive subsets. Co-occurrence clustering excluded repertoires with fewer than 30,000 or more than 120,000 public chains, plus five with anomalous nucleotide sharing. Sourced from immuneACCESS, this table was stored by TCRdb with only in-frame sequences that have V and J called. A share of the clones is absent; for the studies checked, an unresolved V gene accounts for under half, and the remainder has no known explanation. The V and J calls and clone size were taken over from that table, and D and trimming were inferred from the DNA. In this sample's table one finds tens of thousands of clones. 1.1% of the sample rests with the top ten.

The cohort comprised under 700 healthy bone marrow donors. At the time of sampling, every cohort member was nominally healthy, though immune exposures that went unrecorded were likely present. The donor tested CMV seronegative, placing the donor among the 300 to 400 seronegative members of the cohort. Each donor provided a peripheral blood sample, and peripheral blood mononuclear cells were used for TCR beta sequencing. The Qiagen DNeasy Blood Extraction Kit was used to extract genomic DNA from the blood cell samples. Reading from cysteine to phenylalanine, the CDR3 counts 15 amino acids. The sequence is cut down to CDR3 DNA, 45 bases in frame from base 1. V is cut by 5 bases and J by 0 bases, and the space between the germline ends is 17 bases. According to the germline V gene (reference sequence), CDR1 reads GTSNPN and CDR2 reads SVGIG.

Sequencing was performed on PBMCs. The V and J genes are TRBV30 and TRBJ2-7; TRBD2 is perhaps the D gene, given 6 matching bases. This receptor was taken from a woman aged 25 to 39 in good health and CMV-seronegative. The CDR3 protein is CAWVAGTGDSYEQYF. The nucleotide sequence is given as TGTGCCTGGGTGGCCGGAACGGGGGACTCCTACGAGCAGTACTTC.